The 5 T cell receptor beta chains in this list originate from one sample, sequenced in a study of neurological immune-mediated disorders. TCRdb re-analysed the 5' RACE reads in MiXCR, keeping a single row per CDR3 protein. The sample has about 36,000 distinct CDR3 sequences; 10% are singletons. The sequencing sample was made of PBMCs. The origin of the receptors is a young woman with HTLV-1-associated myelopathy (HAM/TSP).

Sample share makes this clonotype medium-sized (0.01 to 0.1%). The gene calls are TRBV10-3 and TRBJ1-1; a weak D match, TRBD1 (5 bases). Germline values: CDR1 ENHRY, CDR2 SYGVKD. This CDR3 spans 13 amino acids. V was clipped by 8 bases and J by 1 base, with 11 bases between them. CDR3 DNA: TGTGCCATCGGGGTAGGGGCGAACACTGAAGCTTTCTTT. Translated, it gives CAIGVGANTEAFF.

Many counts were recorded for this clonotype. The rearrangement uses TRBV7-9 and TRBJ2-7; 7 bases are shared with TRBD1. CDR1 and CDR2 from the germline V gene are SEHNR and FQNEAQ (reference sequence). This CDR3 has 12 residues. V lost 8 bases and J lost 7; bases outside the gene matches: 8. CDR3 bases: TGTGCCAGCCAGGGACAGTATGTGGAGCAGTACTTC. Amino acids: CASQGQYVEQYF.

The sample holds many counts of this clonotype. V gene TRBV20-1 combines with J gene TRBJ2-3; D is perhaps TRBD2 (7 bases). V lost 6 bases and J 5 bases, leaving 15 bases between the germline ends. The length of the CDR3 is 13 residues. Per the germline V gene, CDR1 is DFQATT and CDR2 is SNEGSKA (reference sequence). The CDR3 nucleotides are TGCAGTGCAAAGGGGGGGGTCCAAGATACGCAGTATTTT. Encoded protein: CSAKGGVQDTQYF.

This clonotype showed up many times. The chain employs TRBV20-1 and TRBJ1-4, with D unresolved. The CDR3 contains 15 residues. The germline V gene encodes CDR1 DFQATT and CDR2 SNEGSKA (reference sequence). With 1 base removed from V and 5 bases from J, the gap between germline ends came to 14 bases. CDR3 nucleotides: TGCAGTGCTAGAGGGAACCCGCCAAGGAATGAAAAACTGTTTTTT. It yields the protein CSARGNPPRNEKLFF.

This clonotype was picked up many times. The chain employs TRBV30 and TRBJ1-2; 10 bases fit TRBD1. After removal of 6 bases from V and 4 bases from J, the junction contained 11 bases not matched to a gene. The CDR3 loop spans 15 amino acids. The germline V gene encodes CDR1 GTSNPN and CDR2 SVGIG (reference sequence). The CDR3: CACHKRDRGPYGYTF. The CDR3 DNA sequence: TGTGCCTGCCACAAACGGGACAGGGGACCCTATGGCTACACCTTC.